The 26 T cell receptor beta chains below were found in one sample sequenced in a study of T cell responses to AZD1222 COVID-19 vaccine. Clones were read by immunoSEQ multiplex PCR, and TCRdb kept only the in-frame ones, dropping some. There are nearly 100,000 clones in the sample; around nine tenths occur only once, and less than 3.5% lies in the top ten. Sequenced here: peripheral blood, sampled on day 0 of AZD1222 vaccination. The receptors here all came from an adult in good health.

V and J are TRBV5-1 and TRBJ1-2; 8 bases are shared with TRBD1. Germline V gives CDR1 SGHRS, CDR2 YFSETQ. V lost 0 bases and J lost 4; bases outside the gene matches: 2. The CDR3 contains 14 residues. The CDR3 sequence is CASSLGTGSYGYTF. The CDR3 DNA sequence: TGCGCCAGCAGCTTGGGGACAGGGAGCTATGGCTACACCTTC.

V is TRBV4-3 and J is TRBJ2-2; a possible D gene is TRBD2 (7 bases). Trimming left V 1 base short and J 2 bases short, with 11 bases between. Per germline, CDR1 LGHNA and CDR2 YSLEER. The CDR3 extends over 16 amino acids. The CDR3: CASSQGGGANTGELFF. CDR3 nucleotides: TGCGCCAGCAGCCAAGGAGGGGGGGCCAACACCGGGGAGCTGTTTTTT.

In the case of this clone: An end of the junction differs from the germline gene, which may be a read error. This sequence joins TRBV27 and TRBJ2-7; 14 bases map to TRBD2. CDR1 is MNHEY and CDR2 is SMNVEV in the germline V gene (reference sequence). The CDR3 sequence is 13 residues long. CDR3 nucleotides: TGTGCCAGCAGTTTAGGACTAGCGGGGGGTCGGATCTTC. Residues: CASSLGLAGGRIF.

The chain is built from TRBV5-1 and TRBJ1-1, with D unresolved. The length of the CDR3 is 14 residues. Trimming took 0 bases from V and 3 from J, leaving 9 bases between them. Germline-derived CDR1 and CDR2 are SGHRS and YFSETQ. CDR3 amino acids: CASSLGGPDTEAFF. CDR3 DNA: TGCGCCAGCAGCTTGGGAGGGCCGGACACTGAAGCTTTCTTT.

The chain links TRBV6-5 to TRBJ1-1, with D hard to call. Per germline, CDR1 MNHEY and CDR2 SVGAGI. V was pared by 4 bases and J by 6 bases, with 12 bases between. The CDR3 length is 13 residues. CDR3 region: CASSLEGPPEAFF. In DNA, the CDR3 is TGTGCCAGCAGTTTAGAGGGCCCCCCTGAAGCTTTCTTT.

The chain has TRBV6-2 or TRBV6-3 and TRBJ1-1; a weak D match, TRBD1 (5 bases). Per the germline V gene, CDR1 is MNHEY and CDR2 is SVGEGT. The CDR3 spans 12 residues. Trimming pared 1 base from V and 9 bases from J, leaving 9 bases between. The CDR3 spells CASSYYGGKAFF. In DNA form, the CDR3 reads TGTGCCAGCAGTTACTACGGGGGAAAAGCTTTCTTT.

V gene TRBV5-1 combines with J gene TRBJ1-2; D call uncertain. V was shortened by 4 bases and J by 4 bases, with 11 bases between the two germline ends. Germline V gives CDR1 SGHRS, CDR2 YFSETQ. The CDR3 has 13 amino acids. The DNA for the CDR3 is TGCGCCAGCAGCCGCGACACCTCCTATGGCTACACCTTC. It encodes CASSRDTSYGYTF.

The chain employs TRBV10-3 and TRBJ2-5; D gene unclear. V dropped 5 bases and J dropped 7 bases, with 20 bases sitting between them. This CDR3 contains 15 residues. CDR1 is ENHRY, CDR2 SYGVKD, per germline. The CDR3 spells CAISHLEDPKGTQYF. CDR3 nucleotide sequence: TGTGCCATCAGTCACCTGGAAGACCCAAAAGGGACCCAGTACTTC.

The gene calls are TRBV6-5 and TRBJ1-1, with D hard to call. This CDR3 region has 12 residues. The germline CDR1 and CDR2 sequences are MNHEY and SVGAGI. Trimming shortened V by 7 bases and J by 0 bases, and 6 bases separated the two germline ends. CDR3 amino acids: CASIGVNTEAFF. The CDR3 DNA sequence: TGTGCCAGCATCGGGGTGAACACTGAAGCTTTCTTT.

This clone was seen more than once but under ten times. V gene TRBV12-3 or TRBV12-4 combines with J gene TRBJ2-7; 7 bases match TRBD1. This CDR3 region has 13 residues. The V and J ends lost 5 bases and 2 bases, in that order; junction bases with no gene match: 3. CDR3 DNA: TGTGCCAGCAGTCACGGGACAGCCTACGAGCAGTACTTC. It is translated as CASSHGTAYEQYF.

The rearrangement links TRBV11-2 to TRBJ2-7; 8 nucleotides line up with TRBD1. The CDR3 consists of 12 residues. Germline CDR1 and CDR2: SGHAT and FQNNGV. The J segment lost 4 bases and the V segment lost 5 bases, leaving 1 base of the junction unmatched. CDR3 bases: TGTGCCAGCAGCCGGGACAGGTACGAGCAGTACTTC. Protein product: CASSRDRYEQYF.

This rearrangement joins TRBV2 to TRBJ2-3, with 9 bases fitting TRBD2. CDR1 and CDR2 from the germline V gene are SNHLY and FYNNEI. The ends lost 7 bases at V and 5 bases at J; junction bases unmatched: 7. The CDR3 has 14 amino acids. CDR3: CASTFGLAIDTQYF. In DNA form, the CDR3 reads TGTGCCAGCACCTTCGGACTAGCGATAGATACGCAGTATTTT.

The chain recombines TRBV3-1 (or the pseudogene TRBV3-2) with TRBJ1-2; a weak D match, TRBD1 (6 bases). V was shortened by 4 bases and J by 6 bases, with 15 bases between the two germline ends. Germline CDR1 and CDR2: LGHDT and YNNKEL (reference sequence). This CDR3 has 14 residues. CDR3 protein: CASSRQPGGDGYTF. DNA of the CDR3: TGTGCCAGCAGCCGCCAGCCGGGGGGCGATGGCTACACCTTC.

CDR3 protein: CGSTSAALNGGGGYTF. CDR3 sequence (DNA): TGTGGCAGCACATCCGCAGCCCTGAACGGGGGTGGTGGCTACACCTTC. The chain carries TRBV8-2 and TRBJ1-2. TRBV8-2 is listed as a pseudogene. This CDR3 is built from 16 residues.

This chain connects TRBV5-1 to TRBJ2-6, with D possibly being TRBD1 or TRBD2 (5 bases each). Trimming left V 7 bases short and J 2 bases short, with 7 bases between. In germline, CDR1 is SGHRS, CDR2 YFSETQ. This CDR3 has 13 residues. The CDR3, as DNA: TGCGCCAGCCTGGGGGCTGGGGCCAACGTCCTGACTTTC. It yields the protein CASLGAGANVLTF.

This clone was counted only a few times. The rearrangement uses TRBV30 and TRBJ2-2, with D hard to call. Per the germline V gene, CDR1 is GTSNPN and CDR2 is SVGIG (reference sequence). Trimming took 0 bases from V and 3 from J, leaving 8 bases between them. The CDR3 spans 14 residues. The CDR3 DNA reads TGTGCCTGGAGTGTGTGGGGTTACACCGGGGAGCTGTTTTTT. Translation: CAWSVWGYTGELFF. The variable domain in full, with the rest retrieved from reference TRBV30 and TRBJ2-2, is SQTIHQWPATLVQPVGSPLSLECTVEGTSNPNLYWYRQAAGRGLQLLFYSVGIGQISSEVPQNLSASRPQDRQFILSSKKLLLSDSGFYLCAWSVWGYTGELFFGEGSRLTVL.

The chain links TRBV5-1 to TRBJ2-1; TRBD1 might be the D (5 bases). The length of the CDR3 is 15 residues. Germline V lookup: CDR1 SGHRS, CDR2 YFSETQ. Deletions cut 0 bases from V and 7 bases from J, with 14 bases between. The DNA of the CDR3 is TGCGCCAGCAGCTTGGAGGGGCACCCAGGGAATGAGCAGTTCTTC. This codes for CASSLEGHPGNEQFF. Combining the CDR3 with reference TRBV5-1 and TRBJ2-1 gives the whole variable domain KAGVTQTPRYLIKTRGQQVTLSCSPISGHRSVSWYQQTPGQGLQFLFEYFSETQRNKGNFPGRFSGRQFSNSRSEMNVSTLELGDSALYLCASSLEGHPGNEQFFGPGTRLTVL.

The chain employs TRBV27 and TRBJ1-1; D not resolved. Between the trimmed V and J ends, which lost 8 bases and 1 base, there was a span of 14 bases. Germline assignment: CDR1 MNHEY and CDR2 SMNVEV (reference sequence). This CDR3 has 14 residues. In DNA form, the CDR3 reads TGTGCCAGCGCCACCGGGCGGACGAACACTGAAGCTTTCTTT. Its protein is CASATGRTNTEAFF.

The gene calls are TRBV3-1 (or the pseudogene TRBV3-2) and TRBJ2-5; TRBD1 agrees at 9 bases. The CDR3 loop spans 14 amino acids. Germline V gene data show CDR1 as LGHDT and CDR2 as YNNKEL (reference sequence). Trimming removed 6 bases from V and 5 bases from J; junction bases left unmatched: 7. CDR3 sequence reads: CASSRDRARETQYF. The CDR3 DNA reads TGTGCCAGCAGTCGGGACAGGGCGAGGGAGACCCAGTACTTC.

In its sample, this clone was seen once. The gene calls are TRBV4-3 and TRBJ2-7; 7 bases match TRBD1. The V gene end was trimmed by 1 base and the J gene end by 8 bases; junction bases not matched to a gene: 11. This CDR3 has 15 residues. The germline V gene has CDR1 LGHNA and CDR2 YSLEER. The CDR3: CASSQGTGARVQQYF. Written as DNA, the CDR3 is TGCGCCAGCAGCCAAGGGACAGGTGCTCGTGTACAGCAGTACTTC.

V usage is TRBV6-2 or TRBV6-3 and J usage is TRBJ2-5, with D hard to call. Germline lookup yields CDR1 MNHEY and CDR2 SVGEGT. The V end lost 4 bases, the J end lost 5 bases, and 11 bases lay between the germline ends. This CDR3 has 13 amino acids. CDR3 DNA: TGTGCCAGCAGTTCCCTAAAGTGGGAGACCCAGTACTTC. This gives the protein CASSSLKWETQYF.

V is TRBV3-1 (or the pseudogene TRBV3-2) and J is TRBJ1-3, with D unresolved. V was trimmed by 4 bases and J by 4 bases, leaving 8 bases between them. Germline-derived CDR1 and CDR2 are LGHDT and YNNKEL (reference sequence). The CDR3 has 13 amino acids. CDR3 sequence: CASSPTGGNTIYF. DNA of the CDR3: TGTGCCAGCAGCCCGACGGGGGGAAACACCATATATTTT.

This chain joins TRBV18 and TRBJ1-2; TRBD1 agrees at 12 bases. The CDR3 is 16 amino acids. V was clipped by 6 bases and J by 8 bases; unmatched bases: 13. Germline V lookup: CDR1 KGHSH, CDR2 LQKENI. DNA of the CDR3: TGTGCCAGCTCTCGAGGGACAGGGGGCGAATACGAGGGCTACACCTTC. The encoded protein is CASSRGTGGEYEGYTF. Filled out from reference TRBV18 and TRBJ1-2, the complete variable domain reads NAGVMQNPRHLVRRRGQEARLRCSPMKGHSHVYWYRQLPEEGLKFMVYLQKENIIDESGMPKERFSAEFPKEGPSILRIQQVVRGDSAAYFCASSRGTGGEYEGYTFGSGTRLTVV.

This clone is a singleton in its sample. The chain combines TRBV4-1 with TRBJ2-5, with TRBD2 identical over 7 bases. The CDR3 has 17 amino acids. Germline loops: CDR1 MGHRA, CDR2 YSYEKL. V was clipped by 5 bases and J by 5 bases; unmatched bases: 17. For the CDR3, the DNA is TGCGCCAGCAGCTCCCTGGTCCAGCGGGACCCGGGGGAGACCCAGTACTTC. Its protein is CASSSLVQRDPGETQYF.

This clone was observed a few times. The CDR3 DNA sequence: TGTGCCAGCAGCTTTATGCTTTCCAGGGCTGGAAACACCATATATTTT. The encoded protein is CASSFMLSRAGNTIYF. The chain couples TRBV7-8 to TRBJ1-3; TRBD1 might be the D (5 bases). The CDR3 is 16 residues long. The V end lost 3 bases, the J end lost 2 bases, and 14 bases lay between the germline ends. The V gene's germline CDR1 is SGHVS and CDR2 FQNEAQ.

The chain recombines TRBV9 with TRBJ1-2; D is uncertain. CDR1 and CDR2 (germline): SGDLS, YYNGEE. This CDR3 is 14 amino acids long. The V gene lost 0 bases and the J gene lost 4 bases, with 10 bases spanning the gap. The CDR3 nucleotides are TGTGCCAGCAGCGTAGGGGAGAGTGGCTATGGCTACACCTTC. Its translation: CASSVGESGYGYTF.